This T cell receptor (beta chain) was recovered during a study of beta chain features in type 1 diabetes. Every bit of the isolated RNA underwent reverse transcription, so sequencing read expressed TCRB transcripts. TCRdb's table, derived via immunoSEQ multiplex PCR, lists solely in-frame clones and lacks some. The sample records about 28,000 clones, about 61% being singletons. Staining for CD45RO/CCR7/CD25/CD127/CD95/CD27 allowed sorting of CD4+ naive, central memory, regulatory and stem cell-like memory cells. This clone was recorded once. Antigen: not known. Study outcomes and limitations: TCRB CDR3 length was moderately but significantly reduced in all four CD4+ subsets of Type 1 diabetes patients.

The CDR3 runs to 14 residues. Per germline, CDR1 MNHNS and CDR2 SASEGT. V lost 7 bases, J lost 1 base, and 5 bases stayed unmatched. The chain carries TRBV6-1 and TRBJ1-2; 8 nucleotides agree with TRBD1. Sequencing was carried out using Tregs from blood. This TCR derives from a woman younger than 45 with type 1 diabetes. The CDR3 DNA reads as TGTGCCAGCACCCCGGGACAGGTTAACTATGGCTACACCTTC. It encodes CASTPGQVNYGYTF.